The clone carrying this T cell receptor beta chain has just one count. The data are from a study of blood T cell repertoires in COVID-19. At the level of the study: Spain, Italy and the United States supplied samples that represented acute and convalescent COVID-19. PBMCs, B-cell-depleted T cells, or T cells were the source of the cDNA or gDNA that made up the material.

Original handling: Quantification of nucleated cells was approximated via reference gene primer amplification. Clones were read by immunoSEQ multiplex PCR, and TCRdb kept only the in-frame ones, dropping some. That table furnishes V, J and clone size, whereas the DNA furnished D and trimming. The table has under 300,000 clones, 70% to 80% seen once. CDR3 length: 13 amino acids. The ends lost 5 bases at V and 3 bases at J; junction bases unmatched: 4. From germline, CDR1 is SGHRS and CDR2 YFSETQ. The specimen was peripheral blood. The TCR was taken from a woman older than 75 with acute or convalescent COVID-19. This rearrangement joins TRBV5-1 to TRBJ2-7; 8 bases match TRBD1. The CDR3 is CASSITGGYEQYF. CDR3 nucleotide sequence: TGCGCCAGCAGTATAACAGGGGGCTACGAGCAGTACTTC.